This T cell receptor (beta chain) was documented in a study of identical twins. This clonotype turned up a few times. Its antigen is not known. CDR1 and CDR2 from the germline V gene are LGHDT and YNNKEL (reference sequence). J was trimmed by 1 base and V by 2 bases; bases with no gene match: 3. This CDR3 contains 17 residues. Carrying unique molecular identifiers, the cDNA also gained a universal primer site through template switching. From the 5' RACE reads, TCRdb called clonotypes with MiXCR, one entry per CDR3 protein. The sample has 500,000 or so distinct CDR3 sequences, 11% to 15% seen once; the top ten hold about 0.54%. Study outcomes and limitations: Out-of-frame sharing of TCR alpha in monozygotic twins was underestimated by models. Cross-sectional statistics, not tracking of the same donors, supported the conclusions.

The same sample was also studied in work on yellow fever vaccine responses in identical twins. That paper notes: Vaccine-induced T cell responses in twins were reportedly observed to appear partly convergent, partly personalized.

The chain carries TRBV3-1 and TRBJ2-4; 12 nucleotides align to TRBD2. This receptor was obtained from a woman aged 18-29 years in good health. Sequencing used CD4+ T cells sorted from blood. The DNA for the CDR3 is TGTGCCAGCAGCCAACTAGCGGGAGGGTTGGCCAAAAACATTCAGTACTTC. It codes for CASSQLAGGLAKNIQYF. The whole variable domain, filled in from reference TRBV3-1 and TRBJ2-4, reads DTAVSQTPKYLVTQMGNDKSIKCEQNLGHDTMYWYKQDSKKFLKIMFSYNNKELIINETVPNRFSPKSPDKAHLNLHINSLELGDSAVYFCASSQLAGGLAKNIQYFGAGTRLSVL.